This TCR beta chain was obtained from a study of cytomegalovirus exposure and HLA in healthy donors (dated by TCRdb to about 2017). Study-level background: An earlier analysis of 587 of the donors reported roughly 300 Gb of sequence data and some 110 million unique TCR beta sequences obtained from about 179 million T cells. The number of donors typed differed by locus, with roughly 629-640 for A, B, C, DRB1 and DQB1, around 560 for DQA1, under 610 for DPA1, and 450 to 480 for DPB1. To decide whether each TCR beta V gene segment behaved as functional or pseudogenic, an earlier analysis of approximately 590 of the donors relied on high-throughput TCR beta sequencing. The study combined high-throughput TCR immunosequencing, statistical association of individual TCRs with disease status, and machine learning to predict cytomegalovirus infection status. A later genetic analysis used genome-wide SNP genotypes for 398 of the 666 donors, treating that subset as a discovery cohort. Of the 300 to 450 genotyped donors, 75% to 85% were placed in the genetic ancestry cluster associated with self-reported Caucasian donors. Approximately 310 gigabases of sequencing data and tens of millions of unique TCR sequences made up an early release that covered over 550 HLA-typed donors. Donor age, sex, ethnicity and CMV serostatus were compiled alongside the repertoire data. A later analysis re-examined previously published TCR beta repertoires from several hundred donors and added high-resolution HLA genotyping to investigate patterns of TCR occurrence. Both class I and class II loci were covered by HLA typing, at four-digit resolution. All discovery cohort repertoires had been generated on a single sequencing platform. Four or five DR-DQ haplotypes were handled as single units for association and clustering because linkage in the cohort was strong. The later analysis used no new phenotypic data to find candidate immune exposures, relying instead on TCR beta sequences and their occurrence across donors. On average, roughly 240,000 unique TCR beta nucleotide sequences were sequenced per donor among 350 to 400 genotyped donors of the cohort, with roughly 19% of those sequences being non-productive. Using immunosequencing, the study profiled T cell repertoires from 500 to 800 subjects and related those repertoires to cytomegalovirus serostatus. The study was designed to test whether signatures of past pathogen exposure could be identified by cataloging public T cell receptors. Along with the approximately 650-subject first cohort, a separate validation cohort of over a hundred different subjects was used.

In total, 500 to 700 healthy bone marrow donors made up the cohort. Cohort members were all nominally healthy when sampled, although unrecorded immune exposures were likely present. The donor was CMV seropositive and was included in the group of 250 to 300 seropositive cohort members. A peripheral blood sample was provided by each donor, and peripheral blood mononuclear cells were used for TCR beta sequencing. The Qiagen DNeasy Blood Extraction Kit was used to extract genomic DNA from the blood cell samples. Ends trimmed: V by 2 bases, J by 0 bases; bases unmatched to a gene: 2. The CDR3 numbers 17 residues from cysteine through phenylalanine. Of all the DNA, just the CDR3 is kept, 51 bases in frame from base 1. CDR1 SGHAT and CDR2 FQNNGV were looked up in the germline V gene. As for this clone: Its antigen remains unidentified. The sample holds no much larger clone one base away, and base qualities are not on file.

The library was made by the immunoSEQ multiplex PCR assay. The multiplex PCR relied on a mix of 60 forward primers for TCR Vbeta segments and 13 reverse primers for TCR Jbeta segments. The CDR3 region of rearranged TCR beta genes was amplified from genomic DNA with a multiplex PCR assay. Amplified TCR beta libraries were sequenced as 87-base-pair reads on the Illumina HiSeq System. Turning to the authors' computational methods: A later analysis counted about 80 million unique TCR beta chains across the 690 or so repertoires, and some 12 million of these chains were shared by at least two donors. Raw reads were error-corrected and collapsed into unique sequences with a nearest-neighbor algorithm that merged closely related sequences to remove PCR and sequencing errors. To assign V, D and J gene segments, CDR3 sequences were aligned to IMGT reference sequences. For a sequence to be retained, at least a six-nucleotide match to both a V gene segment and a J gene segment was required. A rearrangement counted as productive if the CDR3 had no stop codons and remained in frame with V and J, and every other rearrangement counted as non-productive. CDR3 was defined by IMGT convention, running from the second conserved V-encoded cysteine to the conserved J-encoded phenylalanine. The earlier analysis of around 640 of the donors excluded sequences that lacked an unambiguous match to a single V gene segment. In an earlier analysis of 587 of the donors, a V segment was called functional when productive rearrangements were above 56.7%, and segregating when the standard deviation between donors exceeded 5%. A statistical classification framework was developed to diagnose cytomegalovirus status using the catalog of TCR beta chain sequences. A later analysis assigned V and J genes by comparing TCR nucleotide sequences with IMGT/GENE-DB human TR gene sequences. The TCRdist pipeline was used in a later analysis to assign CDR3 sequences and most-parsimonious VDJ recombination scenarios. In a later analysis, each TCR beta chain was defined by its CDR3 amino acid sequence together with its V-gene family, and reads lacking a unique V-gene family were excluded. As a way to deal with suspected cross-contamination and a sequencing artifact, a later analysis dropped approximately 590 nucleotide sequences that were highly shared and had low generation probability. For each public chain, a later analysis derived a clonal expansion index from normalized ranks of inferred template counts within each repertoire. In a later analysis, generation probabilities were computed using a VDJ recombination model fitted to out-of-frame rearrangements, and the results were checked against IGoR. In a later analysis, hypergeometric tests were used to score TCR-TCR, TCR-HLA and TCR-CMV co-occurrence, with a repertoire-size bias correction applied to TCR pairs. False discovery rates were estimated in a later analysis by permuting HLA or CMV assignments 20 times. In a later analysis, co-occurring TCRs were grouped using DBSCAN, with TCRdist sequence similarity added in when clustering inside HLA-allele-positive subsets. Co-occurrence clustering excluded repertoires with fewer than 30,000 or more than 120,000 public chains, plus five with anomalous nucleotide sharing. The table was pulled from immuneACCESS by TCRdb, which kept in-frame rearrangements only. Such tables lose some clones; where checked, under half of the loss comes from unresolved V genes, and the rest has no known cause. The V and J calls and clone size were taken over from that table, and D and trimming were inferred from the DNA. This sample has nearly 200,000 clones in its table, and roughly 80% of those were observed once. The top ten constitute approximately 2% of the sample.

General study outcomes and caveats: For the cohort, immune exposure information was limited to CMV serostatus. The 87-base-pair reads could not distinguish some IMGT-functional V segments, including TRBV6-2 and TRBV6-3, so those segments were excluded. Because HLA typing was missing for some donors at each locus, association tests included only the typed subset. Sequencing depth was assumed to be roughly uniform across donors in the presence/absence analyses, though that assumption may not hold. In a later analysis, the rate of TCR association differed among HLA loci, with DRB1 alleles having the most associated TCRs and HLA-C alleles having the fewest. An association between a missense DCLRE1C variant and V-gene and J-gene trimming of TCR beta chains was found in a later genetic analysis and replicated in an independent cohort. Linkage disequilibrium might explain the correlated functional status among segregating V segments, but an unknown experimental factor could not be excluded. It was suggested by the authors that the approach could potentially be generalized to other disease states and immunological phenotypes. In a later analysis, 16,951 TCR beta sequences were associated with specific HLA alleles at a false discovery rate of 0.05. A group of highly shared sequence variants was considered likely to be a technical artifact of the sequencing pipeline. The earlier analysis of 587 of the donors excluded approximately 15 rarely observed V segments, including chromosome 9 orphons, because counts were too low. A later analysis reported that several top co-occurrence clusters appeared linked to parvovirus B19, influenza, CMV and Epstein-Barr virus. A later analysis found that HLA-associated TCR beta chains were more clonally expanded and had lower generation probabilities than equally common non-associated chains. While some public TCRs were present in many individuals, most TCR sequences turned up only very rarely across donors. In vitro tests confirmed that a few of the cytomegalovirus-associated TCR beta chains recognize cytomegalovirus antigens. In both the original and validation cohorts, the classifier was reported to diagnose cytomegalovirus status with high specificity and sensitivity. Most CMV-associated TCR beta chains appeared to be HLA-restricted in a later analysis, and the HLA associations seemed to be driven largely by CMV exposure. Strong co-occurrence of HLA alleles, especially DR and DQ, made assigning TCR associations to individual alleles difficult. A further reported finding was that TCR beta sequences accurately predicted the HLA-A and HLA-B alleles for most subjects in the first cohort. In an earlier analysis of around 600 of the donors, most TCR beta V segments were observed in productive rearrangements about 87% or about 30% of the time, broadly matching IMGT annotations. According to a later genetic analysis, donors in an Asian-associated ancestry cluster had fewer N-insertions in productive TCRs than the approximately 610-donor mean. In this cohort, only TCR beta chains were sequenced, and detectable features were limited by the absence of alpha or paired-chain data. A total of around 150 TCR beta chains were listed by the study as associated with cytomegalovirus.

The receptor comes from a woman aged 30 to 39 in good health and CMV-seropositive. The chain links TRBV11-2 with TRBJ2-3; TRBD2 agrees with 13 junctional bases. The material sequenced was PBMCs. The sequenced DNA is TGTGCCAGCAGCTTAATGGGACTAGCGGGGAGCACAGATACGCAGTATTTT. This sequence encodes CASSLMGLAGSTDTQYF.